Listed below are T cell receptor beta chains from one sample, sequenced in a study of T-cell reconstitution after alpha-beta-depleted transplantation in children. TCRdb itself ran the PCR reads through MiXCR, one entry per CDR3 protein. The sample lists fewer than 1 million distinct CDR3 sequences, roughly 16% occurring once. Sequencing was performed on PBMCs, mostly from graft donor cells, taken 360 days after TCRalphabeta/CD19-depleted stem cell transplant. These receptors came from a male patient younger than 18 who had a stem cell transplant for acute lymphoblastic leukemia, so the T cells may come from the graft donor. The CDR3 runs from the conserved cysteine through the conserved F or W. D genes are given only for firm matches. Size tells how often a clone was seen (once, few, many) or the class of an expanded clone, and some rows leave it out.

J	V	size	D	CDR3	DNA
TRBJ2-7	TRBV10-3	.	TRBD2	CAISYGLVLAYEQYF	TGTGCCATCAGTTACGGACTAGTTCTCGCCTACGAGCAGTACTTC
TRBJ2-3	TRBV3-1	once	TRBD2	CASSQVRTSGSLPDTQYF	TGTGCCAGCAGCCAAGTTCGGACTAGCGGGAGCCTGCCAGATACGCAGTATTTT
TRBJ2-2	TRBV24-1	.	.	CATSDSIGSTGELFF	TGTGCCACCAGTGATTCGATAGGGTCCACCGGGGAGCTGTTTTTT
TRBJ2-7	TRBV7-8	.	TRBD1	CASSLAGAGTAPREQYF	TGTGCCAGCAGCTTAGCTGGGGCCGGGACAGCCCCTAGGGAGCAGTACTTC
TRBJ2-5	TRBV20-1	once	.	CSATGGAGVETQYF	TGCAGTGCTACTGGGGGGGCGGGAGTAGAGACCCAGTACTTC
TRBJ1-2	TRBV20-1	.	.	CSARNTNYGYTF	TGCAGTGCCCGAAACACGAACTATGGCTACACCTTC
TRBJ2-3	TRBV5-1	few	.	CASSWQTSTDTQYF	TGCGCCAGCAGCTGGCAGACTAGCACAGATACGCAGTATTTT
TRBJ1-1	TRBV2	.	TRBD1	CASRKQGTMNTEAFF	TGTGCCAGCAGGAAACAGGGGACCATGAACACTGAAGCTTTCTTT
TRBJ2-1	TRBV4-1	few	TRBD2	CASSQDLGASGSSYNEQFF	TGCGCCAGCAGCCAAGACCTGGGGGCCAGCGGGAGCTCCTACAATGAGCAGTTCTTC
TRBJ2-3	TRBV24-1	few	.	CATSKSGGTDTQYF	TGTGCCACCAGTAAGAGCGGAGGCACAGATACGCAGTATTTT